The source of this T cell receptor (beta chain) is a study of cytomegalovirus exposure and HLA in healthy donors. Study-level findings and limits: The study reported that TCR beta sequences accurately predicted HLA-A and HLA-B alleles in most subjects.

Comment on this clone: Antigen: not known.

PCR employed 60 Vbeta and 13 Jbeta primers. Sequenced by immunoSEQ multiplex PCR; TCRdb stores in-frame clones only, minus some. The data show about 150,000 clones, about 80% seen once. CDR1 is SGHTA, CDR2 FQGTGA, per germline. V shed 3 bases, J shed 8 bases, and the junction held 5 bases outside the gene matches. The CDR3 totals 13 residues. J is TRBJ1-2 and V is TRBV7-3, with TRBD1 identical over 8 bases. The sequencing input was PBMCs. The TCR comes from a woman aged 30 to 39 in good health and CMV-seronegative. The CDR3 coding sequence is TGTGCCAGCAGCTTTCAGGGGGCCAGGGGCTACACCTTC. It yields the protein CASSFQGARGYTF.